This T cell receptor beta chain appears in the sequencing data of a study of T cell responses to AZD1222 COVID-19 vaccine. General study points: Seropositive status at baseline applied to only 5 or 6 AZD1222 recipients. It should be noted that donors were predominantly white British and more often female, and clonal diversity was possibly underestimated.

Second-dose groups at about 4 or about 12 weeks were pooled. The assay was immunoSEQ multiplex PCR, and TCRdb's table has in-frame clones only and misses some. Of 250,000 to 300,000 clones in the sample, 85% to 95% were seen once. Details on this clone: Its antigen is unidentified.

The CDR3 is 14 residues long. From germline, CDR1 is SGHVS and CDR2 FQNEAQ. Trimming took off 4 bases at V and 3 bases at J, with 12 bases between the two ends. The sequence was collected from an adult who received the AZD1222 COVID-19 vaccine. The chain combines TRBV7-8 with TRBJ1-1; no clear D. The sample in question was peripheral blood, obtained 28 days after the second AZD1222 dose. CDR3 residues: CASSSLGGDTEAFF. The CDR3 bases are TGTGCCAGCAGCTCCCTAGGCGGAGACACTGAAGCTTTCTTT.